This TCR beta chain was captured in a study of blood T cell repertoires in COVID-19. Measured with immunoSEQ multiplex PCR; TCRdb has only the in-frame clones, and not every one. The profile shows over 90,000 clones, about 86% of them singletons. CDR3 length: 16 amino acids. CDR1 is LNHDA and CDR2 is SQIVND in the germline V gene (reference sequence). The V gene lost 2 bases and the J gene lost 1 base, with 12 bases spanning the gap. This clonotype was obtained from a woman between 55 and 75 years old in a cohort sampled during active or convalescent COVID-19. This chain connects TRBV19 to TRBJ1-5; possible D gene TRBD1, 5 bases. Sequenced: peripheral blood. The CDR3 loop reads CASSIRGTSSNQPQHF. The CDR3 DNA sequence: TGTGCCAGTAGTATAAGGGGAACGTCGAGCAATCAGCCCCAGCATTTT. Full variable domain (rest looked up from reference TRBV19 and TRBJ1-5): DGGITQSPKYLFRKEGQNVTLSCEQNLNHDAMYWYRQDPGQGLRLIYYSQIVNDFQKGDIAEGYSVSREKKESFPLTVTSAQKNPTAFYLCASSIRGTSSNQPQHFGDGTRLSIL.